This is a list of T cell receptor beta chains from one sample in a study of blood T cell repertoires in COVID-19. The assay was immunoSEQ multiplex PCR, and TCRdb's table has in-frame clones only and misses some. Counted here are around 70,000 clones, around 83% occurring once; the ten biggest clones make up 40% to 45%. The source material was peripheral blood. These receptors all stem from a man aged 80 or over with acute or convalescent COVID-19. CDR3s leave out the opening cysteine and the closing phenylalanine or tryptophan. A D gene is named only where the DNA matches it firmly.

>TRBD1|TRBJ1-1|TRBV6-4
ASSPTGIGEAF
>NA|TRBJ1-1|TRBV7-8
ASSLQSMNTEAF
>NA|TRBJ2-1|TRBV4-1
ASRNREPYNEQF
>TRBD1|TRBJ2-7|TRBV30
AWIRDSSYEQY
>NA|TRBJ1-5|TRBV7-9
ASSRGAGEYSNQPQH
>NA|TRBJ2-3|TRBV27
ASSILPRGTDTQY
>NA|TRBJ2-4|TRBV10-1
ATPVPLAKNIQYFR
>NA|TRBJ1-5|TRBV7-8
ASTPWRDGQPQH
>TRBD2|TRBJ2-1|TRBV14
ASSQAYTSGYEQF
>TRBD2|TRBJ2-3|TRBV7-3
ASSPKAGGPTDTQY
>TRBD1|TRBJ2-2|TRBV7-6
ASSPRDRGSANTGELF
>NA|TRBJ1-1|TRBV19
ARSSPGGGLGNTEAF
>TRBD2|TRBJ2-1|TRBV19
ASSPEPSGNWNEQF
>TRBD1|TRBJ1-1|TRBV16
ASSQWPGTGMNTEAF
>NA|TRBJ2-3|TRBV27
ASSFQGLAANTQY
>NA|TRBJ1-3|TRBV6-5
ASSLEGMFTIY
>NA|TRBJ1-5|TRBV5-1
ASSLVGGFQPQH
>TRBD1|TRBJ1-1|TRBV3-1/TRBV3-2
ASSRQGANEAF
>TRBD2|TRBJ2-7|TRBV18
ASSPPGGISYEQY
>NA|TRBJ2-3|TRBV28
ASSLAQFTDTQY
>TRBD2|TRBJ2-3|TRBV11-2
ASSLTSGIYSDTQY
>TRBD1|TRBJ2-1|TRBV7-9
ASSSDRGLSNEQF
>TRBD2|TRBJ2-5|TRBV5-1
ASSLGTSGSETQY
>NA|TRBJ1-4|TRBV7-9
ASSKEPATNEKLF
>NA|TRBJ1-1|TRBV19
ASWGGRPLNTEAF
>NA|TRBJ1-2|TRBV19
ASSIDSATGGYT
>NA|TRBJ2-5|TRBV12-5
ASGLGSGGGQETQY
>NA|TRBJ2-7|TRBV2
ASSSTYEQY
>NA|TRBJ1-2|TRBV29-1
SVGREYGYT
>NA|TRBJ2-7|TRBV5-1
ASSLDNEQY
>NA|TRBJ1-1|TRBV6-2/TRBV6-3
ASSFLTTGEAF
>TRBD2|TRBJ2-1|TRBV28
ASRYRGSGKLGEQF
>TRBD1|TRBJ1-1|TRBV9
ASSVGTVTEAF
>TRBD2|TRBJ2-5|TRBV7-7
ASSLSGGPAETQY
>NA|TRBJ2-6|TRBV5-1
ASSRGASSGANVLT
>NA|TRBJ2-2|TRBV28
ASRRQEHANTGELF
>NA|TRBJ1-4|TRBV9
ASSRWGGEKLF
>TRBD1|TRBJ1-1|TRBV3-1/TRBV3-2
ASSRSGGGTEAF
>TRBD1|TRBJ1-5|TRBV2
ASSETATGGNWPQH
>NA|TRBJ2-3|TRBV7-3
ASSLNGEADTQY
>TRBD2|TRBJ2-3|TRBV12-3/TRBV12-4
ASSWGGGDTQY
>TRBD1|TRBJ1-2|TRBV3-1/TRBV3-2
ASSRNRGFDNGYT